This T cell receptor (beta chain) derives from a study of early T cells in non-severe SARS-CoV-2 infection. Study-level background: Bulk RNA taken from unsorted whole blood was sequenced, leaving chains unpaired.

Whole-study findings and limits: Matching with VDJdb favored anti-spike CD8 responses (missing private and CD4 specificities).

This clonotype has a count of ten or more. Its antigen remains unknown. Individual cDNA molecules received unique molecular identifiers. TCRdb redid the calling of the 5' RACE reads with MiXCR, one entry per CDR3 protein. The sample yields 30,000 to 45,000 distinct CDR3 sequences, around 3.9% seen once. The clonotype comes from an adult who was a healthcare worker with PCR-confirmed SARS-CoV-2 infection or an uninfected control (not recorded which). Sequencing used whole blood.

CDR3 nucleotide sequence: TGTGCCCGCCCCCCTGGCAGGGGGAGGGCCTTCGAGCAGTACGTC. It yields the protein CARPPGRGRAFEQYV. The gene calls are TRBV5-4 and TRBJ2-7; TRBD1 or TRBD2 may be the D gene (7 bases each). The germline V gene encodes CDR1 SGHNT and CDR2 YYREEE (reference sequence). The germline V and J ends were trimmed by 10 bases and 6 bases, with 26 bases remaining between them. The CDR3 is made up of 15 amino acids.